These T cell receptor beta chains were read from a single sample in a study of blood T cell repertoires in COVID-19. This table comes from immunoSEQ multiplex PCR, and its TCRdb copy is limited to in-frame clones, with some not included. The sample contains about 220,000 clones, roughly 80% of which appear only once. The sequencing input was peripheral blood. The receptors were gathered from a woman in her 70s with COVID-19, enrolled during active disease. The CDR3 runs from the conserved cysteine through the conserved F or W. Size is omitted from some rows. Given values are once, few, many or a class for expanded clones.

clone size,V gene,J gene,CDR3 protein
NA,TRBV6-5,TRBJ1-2,CATSRDREGYGYTF
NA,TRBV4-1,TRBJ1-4,CASSQVRQGSEKLFF
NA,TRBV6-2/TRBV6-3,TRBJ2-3,CASSYELAGGYSTDTQYF
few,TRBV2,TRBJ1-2,CASSRDRDVNGYTF
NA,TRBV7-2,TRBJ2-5,CASSGLREGFQETQYF
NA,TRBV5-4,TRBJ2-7,CASSLVGTSEYEQYF
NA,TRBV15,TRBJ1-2,CATSPRQGHYGYTF
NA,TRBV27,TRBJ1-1,CASFPYGLAFF
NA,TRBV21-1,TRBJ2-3,CASSTFRLAGSTDTQYF
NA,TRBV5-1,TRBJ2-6,CASSLAPTGASGANVLTF
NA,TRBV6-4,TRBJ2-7,CASSVRTSGTQISYEQYF
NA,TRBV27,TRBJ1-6,CASSLADYNSPLHF
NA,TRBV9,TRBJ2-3,CASSPGTGRTDTQYF
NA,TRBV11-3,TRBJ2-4,CASSPGTGVENIQYF
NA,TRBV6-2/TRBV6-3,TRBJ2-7,CASSVAGGNYEQYF
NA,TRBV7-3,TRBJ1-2,CASSLTRGGGYTF
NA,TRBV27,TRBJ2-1,CASRRGSSYPSSYNEQFF
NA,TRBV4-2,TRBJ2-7,CASSQDLAGLTYEQYF
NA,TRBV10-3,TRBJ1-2,CAISESRTGPTYGYTF
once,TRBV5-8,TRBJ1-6,CASSRQGNSPLHF
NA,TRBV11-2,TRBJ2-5,CASSLEAGQGETQYF
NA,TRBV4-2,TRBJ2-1,CASGEIAGSEYNEQFF
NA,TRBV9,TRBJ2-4,CASSGDPTSGNIQYF